This T cell receptor beta chain appears in the sequencing data of a study of blood T cell repertoires in COVID-19. Whole-study context: The United States, Italy and Spain supplied acute and convalescent COVID-19 samples. PBMCs, B-cell-depleted T cells, or T cells were the source of the cDNA or gDNA that made up the material.

The germline V gene has CDR1 MDHEN and CDR2 SYDVKM. The CDR3 spans 14 residues. Losses at the gene ends were 6 bases for V and 4 bases for J; bases not matched to a gene: 7. Per the study methods: Estimation of nucleated cell counts was performed using reference gene primer amplification. Clones were sequenced by immunoSEQ multiplex PCR, and TCRdb holds only the in-frame ones, with some missing. The DNA was the basis for D and trimming; V, J and clone size are from that table. The table lists some 510,000 clones, approximately 88% of them singletons. Living in about two dozen US areas, the participants were between roughly 18 and 90 years of age.

The TCR comes from a woman aged 40 to 50 who had recovered from COVID-19. The chain joins TRBV28 to TRBJ1-2, with 8 bases matching TRBD1. Sequencing was carried out using PBMCs or T cells enriched from blood (not recorded which). Here the CDR3 DNA reads TGTGCCAGCAGCCGACAGGGGATCTTCTATGGCTACACCTTC. This encodes CASSRQGIFYGYTF.